The T cell receptor beta chain under discussion was sequenced for a study of blood T cell repertoires in COVID-19. Overall study: Sites across the United States, Italy and Spain contributed samples from acute and convalescent COVID-19.

Seattle participants joined during active infection and were tracked over time. Original analysis: Amplification of reference gene primers was used by the study to estimate nucleated cell counts. Produced via immunoSEQ multiplex PCR; TCRdb's table is partial and in-frame only. Clonal size and the V and J genes are those of that table, whereas D and trimming came from the DNA. This repertoire shows 100,000 to 150,000 clones, roughly four fifths found once; its top ten account for approximately 18%. Sequenced: peripheral blood. This receptor was identified in a man aged 25 to 40 with COVID-19, enrolled during active disease.

The CDR3 is CASSMSFVDRGNQPQHF. The DNA of the CDR3 is TGTGCCAGTAGTATGAGTTTTGTGGACAGGGGGAATCAGCCCCAGCATTTT. The chain uses TRBV19 and TRBJ1-5, with 10 positions matching TRBD1. Trimming cost V 3 bases and J 4 bases; bases outside gene matches: 9. The CDR3 has 17 residues. Germline lookup yields CDR1 LNHDA and CDR2 SQIVND (reference sequence).